These 17 T cell receptor beta chains were sequenced from one sample in a study of technical replicates of blood from several donors (dated by TCRdb to about 2017). Library creation used the immunoSEQ multiplex PCR assay. Entries here come from immuneACCESS through TCRdb and include only in-frame sequences with V and J called. Some clones fail to appear in such tables; in the studies checked, an unresolved V gene covers under half of the shortfall, and the cause of the remainder is unknown. The sample has 60,000 to 90,000 clones on record, around 97% of them singletons. The ten largest clones take up roughly 0.2% of the sample. The sample was T cells isolated from PBMCs. The receptors shown here come from a human donor in good health.

The chain combines TRBV12-2 with TRBJ1-3; the DNA was not compared with TRBD1, the D call given in the table. TRBV12-2 is listed as a pseudogene. This CDR3 comprises 14 residues. The CDR3 is CASRTGGAGNTIYF. The CDR3 DNA sequence: TGTGCAAGTCGCACAGGGGGCGCGGGAAACACCATATATTTT.

The rearrangement links TRBV28 to TRBJ2-7; 7 positions match TRBD1. Germline V gene sequence: CDR1 MDHEN, CDR2 SYDVKM. Losses at the gene ends were 5 bases for V and 2 bases for J; bases not matched to a gene: 9. This CDR3 contains 15 residues. The CDR3 nucleotides are TGTGCCAGCAGTCTTACCGGGACAGAGCCCTACGAGCAGTACTTC. Amino acid sequence: CASSLTGTEPYEQYF.

This chain links TRBV5-1 with TRBJ1-4; 10 nucleotides agree with TRBD1. Germline values: CDR1 SGHRS, CDR2 YFSETQ. There are 14 residues in the CDR3. V gave up 4 bases and J gave up 4 bases; unmatched junction bases: 1. The CDR3 here is CASSRDRGNEKLFF. The CDR3 DNA reads TGCGCCAGCAGCCGGGACAGGGGTAATGAAAAACTGTTTTTT.

This chain joins TRBV5-4 and TRBJ2-7; D not certain. V lost 1 base, J lost 2 bases, and 10 bases lay in between. This CDR3 comprises 14 residues. The V gene's germline CDR1 is SGHNT and CDR2 YYREEE (reference sequence). In nucleotides, the CDR3 is TGTGCCAGCAGCTTGAAACTTCTACCCTACGAGCAGTACTTC. Amino acids: CASSLKLLPYEQYF.

The gene calls are TRBV5-1 and TRBJ2-3, with a possible D match to TRBD2 (6 bases). The V gene's germline CDR1 is SGHRS and CDR2 YFSETQ. V shed 5 bases and J shed 5 bases, with 15 bases lying between them. CDR3 length: 14 amino acids. The chain's CDR3 is CASSLSVGGDTQYF. DNA for the CDR3: TGCGCCAGCAGTTTGAGTGTGGGGGGAGATACGCAGTATTTT. Full variable domain (outside the CDR3, taken from reference TRBV5-1 and TRBJ2-3): KAGVTQTPRYLIKTRGQQVTLSCSPISGHRSVSWYQQTPGQGLQFLFEYFSETQRNKGNFPGRFSGRQFSNSRSEMNVSTLELGDSALYLCASSLSVGGDTQYFGPGTRLTVL.

The chain uses TRBV6-1 and TRBJ1-2, with D perhaps matching TRBD1 (5 bases). Trimming removed 6 bases at V and 5 bases at J, with 13 bases between. CDR3 length equals 13 residues. Germline CDR1 and CDR2: MNHNS and SASEGT. Here the CDR3 reads CASRQGVVYGYTF. The CDR3 bases are TGTGCCAGCAGGCAAGGGGTTGTATATGGCTACACCTTC.

The V and J genes are TRBV6-5 and TRBJ2-5; 7 nucleotides align to TRBD2. J gave up 5 bases and V 5 bases, and 8 bases lay outside the gene matches. There are 14 residues in the CDR3. Germline V gene lookup returns CDR1 MNHEY and CDR2 SVGAGI. The CDR3 sequence: CASSEWTSLETQYF. For the CDR3, the DNA is TGTGCCAGCAGTGAGTGGACTAGTCTGGAGACCCAGTACTTC.

The chain combines TRBV27 with TRBJ1-2; 8 positions match TRBD1. This CDR3 has 13 residues. Trimming cost V 5 bases and J 6 bases; bases outside gene matches: 5. Per germline, CDR1 MNHEY and CDR2 SMNVEV (reference sequence). As DNA, the CDR3 is TGTGCCAGCAGTAACGACAGGGGAAATGGCTACACCTTC. Translated, it gives CASSNDRGNGYTF.

The chain combines TRBV19 with TRBJ2-7; TRBD2 is a possible D gene (6 bases). Trimming shortened V by 3 bases and J by 2 bases, and 14 bases separated the two germline ends. Germline V gene sequence: CDR1 LNHDA, CDR2 SQIVND (reference sequence). The CDR3 sequence is 15 residues long. DNA for the CDR3: TGTGCCAGTAGTATTGCGGGACGGGAAACCTACGAGCAGTACTTC. It yields the protein CASSIAGRETYEQYF. Full variable domain (remainder filled in from reference TRBV19 and TRBJ2-7): DGGITQSPKYLFRKEGQNVTLSCEQNLNHDAMYWYRQDPGQGLRLIYYSQIVNDFQKGDIAEGYSVSREKKESFPLTVTSAQKNPTAFYLCASSIAGRETYEQYFGPGTRLTVT.

The chain has TRBV5-5 and TRBJ1-4; 10 nucleotides match TRBD1. The CDR3 extends over 16 amino acids. Looked up from germline, CDR1 is SGHKS and CDR2 is YYEKEE (reference sequence). The trim removed 4 bases at V and 7 bases at J, leaving 10 bases unmatched. The CDR3: CASSPRTGGGFEKLFF. The CDR3 DNA reads as TGTGCCAGCAGCCCGAGGACAGGGGGTGGGTTTGAAAAACTGTTTTTT. Looking up the rest from reference TRBV5-5 and TRBJ1-4 gives the full variable domain: DAGVTQSPTHLIKTRGQQVTLRCSPISGHKSVSWYQQVLGQGPQFIFQYYEKEERGRGNFPDRFSARQFPNYSSELNVNALLLGDSALYLCASSPRTGGGFEKLFFGSGTQLSVL.

The chain links TRBV25-1 to TRBJ2-7; 8 nucleotides line up with TRBD1. CDR3 length equals 14 residues. Germline V CDR1 and CDR2: MGHDK, SYGVNS. After removal of 3 bases from V and 4 bases from J, the junction contained 5 bases not matched to a gene. The CDR3 DNA follows: TGTGCCAGCAGTGATTGGACAGGGAGTTACGAGCAGTACTTC. Translated: CASSDWTGSYEQYF.

The rearrangement joins TRBV5-1 to TRBJ2-1; unclear D gene. CDR3 size: 14 residues. Germline CDR1 reads SGHRS; CDR2 reads YFSETQ. The V and J ends lost 0 bases and 3 bases respectively, with 7 bases between them. CDR3 region: CASSLGLYYNEQFF. In DNA, the CDR3 is TGCGCCAGCAGCTTGGGTTTGTACTACAATGAGCAGTTCTTC.

This sequence joins TRBV5-1 and TRBJ1-1; no firm D call. Trimming took 3 bases from V and 5 from J, leaving 8 bases between them. CDR3 length equals 12 residues. Germline CDR1 and CDR2: SGHRS and YFSETQ. In nucleotides, the CDR3 is TGCGCCAGCAGCTGGACGGGGACTGAAGCTTTCTTT. Translation gives CASSWTGTEAFF.

As to this clone: The junction and the germline gene differ at one end; a read error may be behind it. The J gene is TRBJ2-7, the V gene TRBV7-2; maybe TRBD1 (6 bases). Germline CDR1 reads SGHTA; CDR2 reads FQGNSA. CDR3 length: 15 residues. CDR3 amino acids: CASSLAVTGTYEQYF. The CDR3 DNA sequence: TGTGCCAGCAGCCTAGCAGTGACAGGAACCTACGAGCAGTACTTC.

The V call is TRBV6-5, the J call TRBJ2-3, with TRBD1 matching over 8 bases. The V segment lost 6 bases and the J segment 6 bases; nucleotides outside the gene matches: 8. Germline assignment: CDR1 MNHEY and CDR2 SVGAGI. There are 14 residues in the CDR3. CDR3 sequence reads: CASSYGQGGDTQYF. The CDR3 DNA sequence: TGTGCCAGCAGCTATGGACAGGGAGGCGATACGCAGTATTTT.

The chain couples TRBV5-1 to TRBJ2-7, with 8 positions matching TRBD1. Germline V gene sequence: CDR1 SGHRS, CDR2 YFSETQ. CDR3 size: 14 residues. The V gene end was trimmed by 4 bases and the J gene end by 3 bases; junction bases not matched to a gene: 6. The CDR3 loop is CASSELQGGYEQYF. CDR3 coding DNA: TGCGCCAGCAGCGAGCTACAGGGGGGCTACGAGCAGTACTTC.

V gene TRBV2 combines with J gene TRBJ1-5, with D possibly being TRBD1 (6 bases). With 4 bases removed from V and 5 bases from J, the gap between germline ends came to 6 bases. Germline assignment: CDR1 SNHLY and CDR2 FYNNEI. The CDR3 is 12 amino acids. CDR3 nucleotides: TGTGCCAGCAGTGGGGGGCATCAGCCCCAGCATTTT. Translation: CASSGGHQPQHF.